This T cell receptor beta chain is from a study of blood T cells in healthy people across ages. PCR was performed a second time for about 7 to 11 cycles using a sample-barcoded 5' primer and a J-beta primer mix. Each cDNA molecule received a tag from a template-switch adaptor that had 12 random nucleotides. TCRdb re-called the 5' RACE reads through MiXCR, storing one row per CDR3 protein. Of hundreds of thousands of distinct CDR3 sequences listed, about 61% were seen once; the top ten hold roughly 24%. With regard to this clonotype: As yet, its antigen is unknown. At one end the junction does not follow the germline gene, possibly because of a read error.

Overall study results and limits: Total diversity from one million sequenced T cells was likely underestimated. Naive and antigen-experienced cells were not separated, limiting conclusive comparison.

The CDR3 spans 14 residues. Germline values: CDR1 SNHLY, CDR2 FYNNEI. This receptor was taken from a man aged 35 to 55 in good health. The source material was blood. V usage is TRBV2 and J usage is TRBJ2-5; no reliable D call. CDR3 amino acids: CVSRGPEKQETQYF. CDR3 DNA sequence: TGTGTCAGCCGTGGACCAGAGAAACAAGAGACCCAGTACTTC.